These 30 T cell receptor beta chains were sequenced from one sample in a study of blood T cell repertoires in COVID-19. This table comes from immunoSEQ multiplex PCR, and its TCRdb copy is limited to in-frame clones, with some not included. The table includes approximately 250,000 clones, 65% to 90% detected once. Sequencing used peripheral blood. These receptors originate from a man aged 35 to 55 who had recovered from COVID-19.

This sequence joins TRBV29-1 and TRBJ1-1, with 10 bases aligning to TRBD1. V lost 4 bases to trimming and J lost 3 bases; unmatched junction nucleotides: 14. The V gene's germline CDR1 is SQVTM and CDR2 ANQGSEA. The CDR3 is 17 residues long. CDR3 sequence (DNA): TGCAGCGTTGGCAGACAGGGGGCCAGAACTAAGGACACTGAAGCTTTCTTT. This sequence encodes CSVGRQGARTKDTEAFF.

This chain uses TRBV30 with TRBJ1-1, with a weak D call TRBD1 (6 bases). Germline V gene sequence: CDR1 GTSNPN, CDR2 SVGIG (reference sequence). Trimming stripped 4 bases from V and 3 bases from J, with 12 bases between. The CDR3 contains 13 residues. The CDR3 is CAWIGQRYTEAFF. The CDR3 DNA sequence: TGTGCCTGGATCGGACAGCGCTACACTGAAGCTTTCTTT.

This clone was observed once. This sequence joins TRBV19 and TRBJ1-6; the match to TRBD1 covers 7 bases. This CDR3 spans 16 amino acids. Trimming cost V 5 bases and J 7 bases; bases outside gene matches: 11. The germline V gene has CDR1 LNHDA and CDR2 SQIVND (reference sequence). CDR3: CASSASLTGINSPLHF. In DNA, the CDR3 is TGTGCCAGTAGTGCATCCCTGACAGGGATAAATTCACCCCTCCACTTT.

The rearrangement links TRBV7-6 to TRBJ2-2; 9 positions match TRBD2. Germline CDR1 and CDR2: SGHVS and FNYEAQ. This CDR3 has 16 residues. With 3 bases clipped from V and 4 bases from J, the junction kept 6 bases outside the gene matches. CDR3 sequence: CASSLRTSASTGELFF. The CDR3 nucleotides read TGTGCCAGCAGCTTGAGGACTAGCGCCTCCACCGGGGAGCTGTTTTTT.

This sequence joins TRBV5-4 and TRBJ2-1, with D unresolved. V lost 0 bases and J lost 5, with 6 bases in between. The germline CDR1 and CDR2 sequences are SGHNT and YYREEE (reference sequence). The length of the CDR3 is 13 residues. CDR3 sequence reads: CASSLVLDNEQFF. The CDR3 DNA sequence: TGTGCCAGCAGCTTGGTGCTAGACAATGAGCAGTTCTTC.

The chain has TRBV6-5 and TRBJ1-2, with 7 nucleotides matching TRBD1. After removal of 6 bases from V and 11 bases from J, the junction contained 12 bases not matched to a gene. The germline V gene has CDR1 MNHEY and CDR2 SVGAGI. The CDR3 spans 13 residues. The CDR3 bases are TGTGCCAGCAGGACGACAGGGCTTGTCCAATACACCTTC. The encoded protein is CASRTTGLVQYTF.

CDR3 sequence reads: CASSRKGDTEAFF. For the CDR3, the DNA is TGTGCCAGCAGCCGGAAGGGAGACACTGAAGCTTTCTTT. The V call is TRBV12-3 or TRBV12-4, the J call TRBJ1-1; D call uncertain. V shed 6 bases and J shed 3 bases, with 11 bases lying between them. There are 13 residues in the CDR3.

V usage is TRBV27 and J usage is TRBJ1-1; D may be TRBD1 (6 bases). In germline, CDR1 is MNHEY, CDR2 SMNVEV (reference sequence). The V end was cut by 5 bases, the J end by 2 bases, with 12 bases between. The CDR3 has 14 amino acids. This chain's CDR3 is CASSPYRVNTEAFF. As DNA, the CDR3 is TGTGCCAGCAGTCCTTACAGGGTAAACACTGAAGCTTTCTTT.

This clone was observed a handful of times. The CDR3 nucleotides read TGTGCCACCAGCGGCCCTTCGGAGCGGTCGGTTCGCGCTGAAGCTTTCTTT. Translated, it gives CATSGPSERSVRAEAFF. The chain employs TRBV15 and TRBJ1-1; no clear D gene. This CDR3 is 17 amino acids long. Germline CDR1 and CDR2: LNHNV and YYDKDF (reference sequence). With 5 bases removed from V and 6 bases from J, the gap between germline ends came to 25 bases. The full variable domain, in which reference TRBV15 and TRBJ1-1 provide the parts outside the CDR3, is DAMVIQNPRYQVTQFGKPVTLSCSQTLNHNVMYWYQQKSSQAPKLLFHYYDKDFNNEADTPDNFQSRRPNTSFCFLDIRSPGLGDTAMYLCATSGPSERSVRAEAFFGQGTRLTVV.

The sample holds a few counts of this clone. The CDR3 nucleotides read TGTGCCAGCAGTGAAGGAGCTTGGGTCGGGGAGCTGTTTTTT. This translates into CASSEGAWVGELFF. The gene calls are TRBV25-1 and TRBJ2-2; no clear D. The V end was cut by 2 bases, the J end by 7 bases, with 11 bases between. Per the germline V gene, CDR1 is MGHDK and CDR2 is SYGVNS. CDR3 length: 14 amino acids.

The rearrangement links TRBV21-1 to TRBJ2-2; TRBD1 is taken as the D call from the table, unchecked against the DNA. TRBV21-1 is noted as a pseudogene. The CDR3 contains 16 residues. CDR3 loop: CASSTLDTAPGGELFF. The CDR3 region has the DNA TGTGCCAGCAGCACCCTGGACACCGCTCCAGGGGGGGAGCTGTTTTTT.

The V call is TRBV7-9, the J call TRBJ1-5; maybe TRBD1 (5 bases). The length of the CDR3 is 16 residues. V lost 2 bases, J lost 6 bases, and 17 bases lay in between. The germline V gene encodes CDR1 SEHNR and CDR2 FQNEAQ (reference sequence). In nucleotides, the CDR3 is TGTGCCAGCAGCTTATACACCGACAGACGCCTTCAGCCCCAGCATTTT. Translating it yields CASSLYTDRRLQPQHF. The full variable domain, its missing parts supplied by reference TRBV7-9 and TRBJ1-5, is DTGVSQNPRHKITKRGQNVTFRCDPISEHNRLYWYRQTLGQGPEFLTYFQNEAQLEKSRLLSDRFSAERPKGSFSTLEIQRTEQGDSAMYLCASSLYTDRRLQPQHFGDGTRLSIL.

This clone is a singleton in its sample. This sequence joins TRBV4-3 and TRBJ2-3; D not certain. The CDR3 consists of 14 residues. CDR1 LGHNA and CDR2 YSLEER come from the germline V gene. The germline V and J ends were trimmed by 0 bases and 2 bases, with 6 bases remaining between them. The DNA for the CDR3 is TGCGCCAGCAGCCAAGACGGAGTCACAGATACGCAGTATTTT. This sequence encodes CASSQDGVTDTQYF.

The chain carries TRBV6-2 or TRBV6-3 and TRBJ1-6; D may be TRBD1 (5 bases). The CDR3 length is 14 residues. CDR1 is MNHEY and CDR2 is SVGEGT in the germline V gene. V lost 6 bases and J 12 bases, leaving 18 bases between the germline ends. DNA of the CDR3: TGTGCCAGCAGCACTCCTTCGTACGGGGGACCCCTCCACTTT. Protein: CASSTPSYGGPLHF.

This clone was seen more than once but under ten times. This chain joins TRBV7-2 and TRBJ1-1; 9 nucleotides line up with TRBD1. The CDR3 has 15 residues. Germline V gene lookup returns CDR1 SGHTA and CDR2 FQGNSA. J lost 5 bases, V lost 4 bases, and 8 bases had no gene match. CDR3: CASSSNSGTGTEAFF. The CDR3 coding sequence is TGTGCCAGCAGCTCTAACTCCGGGACAGGGACTGAAGCTTTCTTT.

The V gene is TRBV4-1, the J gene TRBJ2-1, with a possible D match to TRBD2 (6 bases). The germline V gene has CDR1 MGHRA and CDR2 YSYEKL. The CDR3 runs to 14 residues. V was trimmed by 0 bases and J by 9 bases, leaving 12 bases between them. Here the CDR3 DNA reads TGCGCCAGCAGCCAAGACACGCGGGGTTCTGAGCAGTTCTTC. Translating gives CASSQDTRGSEQFF.

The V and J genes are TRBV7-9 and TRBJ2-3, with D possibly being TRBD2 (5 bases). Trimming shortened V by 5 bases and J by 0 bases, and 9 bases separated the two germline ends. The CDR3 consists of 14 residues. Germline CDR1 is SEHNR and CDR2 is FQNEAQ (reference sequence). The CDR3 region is CASSLTGSTDTQYF. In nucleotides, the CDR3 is TGTGCCAGCAGCCTCACGGGGAGCACAGATACGCAGTATTTT.

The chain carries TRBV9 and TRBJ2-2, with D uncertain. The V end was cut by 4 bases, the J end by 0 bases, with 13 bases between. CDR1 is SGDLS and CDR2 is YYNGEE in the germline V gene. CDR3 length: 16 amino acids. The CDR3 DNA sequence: TGTGCCAGCAGCCCAAGAGGAGATTCGAACACCGGGGAGCTGTTTTTT. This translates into CASSPRGDSNTGELFF.

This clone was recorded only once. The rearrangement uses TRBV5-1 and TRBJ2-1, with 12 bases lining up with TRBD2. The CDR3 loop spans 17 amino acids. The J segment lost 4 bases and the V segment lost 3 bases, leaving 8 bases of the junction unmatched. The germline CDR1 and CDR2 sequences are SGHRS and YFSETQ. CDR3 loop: CASSSYLLAGGYNEQFF. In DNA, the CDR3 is TGCGCCAGCAGCTCCTACCTGCTAGCGGGGGGGTACAATGAGCAGTTCTTC.

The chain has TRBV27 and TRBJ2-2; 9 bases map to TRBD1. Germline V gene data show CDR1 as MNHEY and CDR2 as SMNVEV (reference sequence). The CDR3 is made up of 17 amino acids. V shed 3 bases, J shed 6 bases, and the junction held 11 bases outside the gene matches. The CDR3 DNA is TGTGCCAGCAGTTTCGAAACCCCGGGACAGGGTCCCGGGGAGCTGTTTTTT. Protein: CASSFETPGQGPGELFF.

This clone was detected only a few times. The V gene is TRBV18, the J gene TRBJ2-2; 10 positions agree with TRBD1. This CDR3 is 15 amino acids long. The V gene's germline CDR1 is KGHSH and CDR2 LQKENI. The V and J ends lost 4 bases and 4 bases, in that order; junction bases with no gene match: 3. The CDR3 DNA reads TGTGCCAGCTCACGGGACAGGGGAGTCACCGGGGAGCTGTTTTTT. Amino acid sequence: CASSRDRGVTGELFF.

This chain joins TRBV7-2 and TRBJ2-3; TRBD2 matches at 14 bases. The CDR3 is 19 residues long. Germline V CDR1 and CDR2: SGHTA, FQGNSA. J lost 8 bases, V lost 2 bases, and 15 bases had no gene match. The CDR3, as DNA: TGTGCCAGCAGCTTAAGCGGGACTAGCGGGGGAGTTTCTATGGGTACGCAGTATTTT. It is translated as CASSLSGTSGGVSMGTQYF.

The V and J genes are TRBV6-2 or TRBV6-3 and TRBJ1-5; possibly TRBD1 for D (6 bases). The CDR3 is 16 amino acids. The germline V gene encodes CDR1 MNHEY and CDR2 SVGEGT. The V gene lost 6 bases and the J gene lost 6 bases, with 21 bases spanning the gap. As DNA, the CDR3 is TGTGCCAGCAGCCTACAGGGTCGGGGTTCGGCTCAGCCCCAGCATTTT. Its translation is CASSLQGRGSAQPQHF.

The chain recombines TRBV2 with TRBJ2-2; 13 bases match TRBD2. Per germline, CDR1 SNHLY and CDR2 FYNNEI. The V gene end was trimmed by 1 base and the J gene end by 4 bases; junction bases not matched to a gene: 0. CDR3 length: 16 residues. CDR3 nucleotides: TGTGCCAGCAGTGAAGGGACTAGCGGGAGCACCGGGGAGCTGTTTTTT. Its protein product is CASSEGTSGSTGELFF.

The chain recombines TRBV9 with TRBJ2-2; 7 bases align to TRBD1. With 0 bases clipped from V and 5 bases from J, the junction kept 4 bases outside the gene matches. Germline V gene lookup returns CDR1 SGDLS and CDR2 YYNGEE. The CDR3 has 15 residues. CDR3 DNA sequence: TGTGCCAGCAGCGTAGTAGGGGGCAGGACCGGGGAGCTGTTTTTT. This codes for CASSVVGGRTGELFF.

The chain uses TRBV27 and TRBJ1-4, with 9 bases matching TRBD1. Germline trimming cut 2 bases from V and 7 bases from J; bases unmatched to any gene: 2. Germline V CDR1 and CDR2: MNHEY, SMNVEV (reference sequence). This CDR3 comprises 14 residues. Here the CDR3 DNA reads TGTGCCAGCAGTTTAACGGACAGGGGTGAAAAACTGTTTTTT. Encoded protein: CASSLTDRGEKLFF.

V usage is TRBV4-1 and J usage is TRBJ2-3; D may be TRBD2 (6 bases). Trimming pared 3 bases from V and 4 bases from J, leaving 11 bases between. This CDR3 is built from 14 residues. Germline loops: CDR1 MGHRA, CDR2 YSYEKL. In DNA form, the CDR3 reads TGCGCCAGCAGCCAGGGGGGAGCTGCAGATACGCAGTATTTT. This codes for CASSQGGAADTQYF.

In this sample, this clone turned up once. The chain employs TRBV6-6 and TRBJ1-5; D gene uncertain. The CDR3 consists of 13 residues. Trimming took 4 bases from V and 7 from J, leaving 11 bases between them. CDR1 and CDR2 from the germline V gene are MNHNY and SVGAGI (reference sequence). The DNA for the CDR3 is TGTGCCAGCAGTTCTATCCGGGAGCAGCCCCAGCATTTT. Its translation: CASSSIREQPQHF.

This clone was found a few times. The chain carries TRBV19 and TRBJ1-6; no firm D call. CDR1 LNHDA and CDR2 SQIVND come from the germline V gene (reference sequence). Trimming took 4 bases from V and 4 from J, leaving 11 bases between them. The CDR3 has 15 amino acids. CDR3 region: CASSRVGGYNSPLHF. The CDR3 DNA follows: TGTGCCAGTAGTAGGGTGGGCGGGTATAATTCACCCCTCCACTTT. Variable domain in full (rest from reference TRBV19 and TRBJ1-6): DGGITQSPKYLFRKEGQNVTLSCEQNLNHDAMYWYRQDPGQGLRLIYYSQIVNDFQKGDIAEGYSVSREKKESFPLTVTSAQKNPTAFYLCASSRVGGYNSPLHFGNGTRLTVT.

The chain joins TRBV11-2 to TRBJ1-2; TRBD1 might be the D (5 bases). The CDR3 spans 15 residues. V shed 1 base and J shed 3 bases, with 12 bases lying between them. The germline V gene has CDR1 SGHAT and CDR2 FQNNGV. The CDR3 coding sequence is TGTGCCAGCAGCTTAGTTCACAGGCCCTACTATGGCTACACCTTC. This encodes CASSLVHRPYYGYTF.